The 23 T cell receptor beta chains given below trace back to one sample, sequenced in a study of blood T cell repertoires in COVID-19. The method was immunoSEQ multiplex PCR; TCRdb's version includes in-frame clones alone and lacks a portion of them. The sample yields about 200,000 clones, 70% to 80% seen once. Sequenced material: peripheral blood. The receptors stem from a woman between 35 and 50 years old with COVID-19, enrolled during active disease.

Comments on this clone: Other nucleotide sequences in the sample specify the same CDR3. V gene TRBV3-1 (or the pseudogene TRBV3-2) combines with J gene TRBJ2-3; 10 bases fit TRBD1. Per germline, CDR1 LGHDT and CDR2 YNNKEL (reference sequence). The trim removed 8 bases at V and 3 bases at J, leaving 2 bases unmatched. This CDR3 contains 13 residues. The CDR3, as DNA: TGTGCCAGCCGGACAGGGGGTACAGATACGCAGTATTTT. It translates to CASRTGGTDTQYF.

As concerns this clone: Germline and junction disagree at one end, which may indicate a read error. The chain joins TRBV10-3 to TRBJ2-1; perhaps TRBD2 as D (5 bases). Germline V gives CDR1 ENHRY, CDR2 SYGVKD. This CDR3 region has 11 residues. The CDR3 loop reads CAISELWEMLF. In DNA form, the CDR3 reads TGTGCCATCAGTGAGTTGTGGGAGATGCTCTTC.

The chain carries TRBV9 and TRBJ1-4, with TRBD1 as a possible D gene (6 bases). This CDR3 is built from 14 residues. The V and J ends lost 4 bases and 7 bases respectively, with 14 bases between them. Germline V gene data show CDR1 as SGDLS and CDR2 as YYNGEE. The CDR3 bases are TGTGCCAGCAGCTTACCAGGGGAAGGTGAAAAACTGTTTTTT. This codes for CASSLPGEGEKLFF.

The chain recombines TRBV2 with TRBJ1-5; D is perhaps TRBD1 (6 bases). This CDR3 is built from 14 residues. Germline CDR1 and CDR2: SNHLY and FYNNEI. Trimming pared 5 bases from V and 7 bases from J, leaving 15 bases between. The CDR3 spells CASSITGQGQPQHF. CDR3 DNA sequence: TGTGCCAGCAGTATAACAGGTCAGGGGCAGCCCCAGCATTTT.

The V gene is TRBV19, the J gene TRBJ2-7, with 9 bases matching TRBD1. With 5 bases clipped from V and 6 bases from J, the junction kept 8 bases outside the gene matches. Germline V gives CDR1 LNHDA, CDR2 SQIVND (reference sequence). The CDR3 totals 14 residues. CDR3 sequence reads: CASSGRDRVLEQYF. The CDR3 region has the DNA TGTGCCAGTAGTGGCCGGGACAGGGTGCTCGAGCAGTACTTC. Filled out from reference TRBV19 and TRBJ2-7, the complete variable domain reads DGGITQSPKYLFRKEGQNVTLSCEQNLNHDAMYWYRQDPGQGLRLIYYSQIVNDFQKGDIAEGYSVSREKKESFPLTVTSAQKNPTAFYLCASSGRDRVLEQYFGPGTRLTVT.

The V and J genes are TRBV2 and TRBJ1-5, with D possibly TRBD1 on 5 matching bases. This CDR3 is built from 16 residues. Germline assignment: CDR1 SNHLY and CDR2 FYNNEI. Trimming removed 6 bases from V and 4 bases from J, with 19 bases in between. This CDR3 is CASRRETATFNQPQHF. CDR3 coding DNA: TGTGCCAGCAGAAGAGAGACAGCAACGTTTAATCAGCCCCAGCATTTT.

In this sample, this clone turned up once. The chain uses TRBV25-1 and TRBJ1-1, with D possibly matching TRBD1 (5 bases). Germline CDR1 and CDR2: MGHDK and SYGVNS. This CDR3 contains 15 residues. The V end was cut by 3 bases, the J end by 0 bases, with 11 bases between. This CDR3 reads CASSETAIMNTEAFF. The CDR3 DNA reads as TGTGCCAGCAGTGAGACAGCTATTATGAACACTGAAGCTTTCTTT.

The CDR3 reads CASSQGDLARQTQYF. Written as DNA, the CDR3 is TGCGCCAGCAGCCAAGGAGACCTAGCGAGACAGACCCAGTACTTC. The rearrangement links TRBV4-1 to TRBJ2-5; tentatively, D is TRBD2 (6 bases). CDR1 is MGHRA, CDR2 YSYEKL, per germline. This CDR3 contains 15 residues. Trimming left V 1 base short and J 6 bases short, with 15 bases between.

The rearrangement links TRBV24-1 to TRBJ2-1; a weak D match, TRBD2 (5 bases). Trimming left V 1 base short and J 5 bases short, with 14 bases between. Per the germline V gene, CDR1 is KGHDR and CDR2 is SFDVKD. The CDR3 runs 16 residues. CDR3 bases: TGTGCCACCAGTGATTTTACCTCTAACGGGGACAATGAGCAGTTCTTC. Translation gives CATSDFTSNGDNEQFF.

This CDR3 is CASSQGTSGSYEQFF. The CDR3 nucleotides are TGTGCCAGCAGCCAGGGGACTAGCGGGAGCTATGAGCAGTTCTTC. The V and J genes are TRBV3-1 (or the pseudogene TRBV3-2) and TRBJ2-1, with 14 bases fitting TRBD2. The junction had 3 bases not matched to a gene; V was cut back by 3 bases and J by 8 bases. From germline, CDR1 is LGHDT and CDR2 YNNKEL (reference sequence). The CDR3 is 15 amino acids.

This clone was detected a few times. The rearrangement uses TRBV4-1 and TRBJ2-3; D uncertain. CDR3 length: 14 residues. Germline lookup yields CDR1 MGHRA and CDR2 YSYEKL. Trimming pared 1 base from V and 1 base from J, leaving 6 bases between. The CDR3 DNA is TGCGCCAGCAGCCAAGTGCAGGGCACAGATACGCAGTATTTT. Translating it yields CASSQVQGTDTQYF.

At least ten counts were recorded for this clone. The chain recombines TRBV6-5 with TRBJ2-7, with TRBD1 matching 8 bases. J was trimmed by 6 bases and V by 9 bases; bases with no gene match: 4. The CDR3 length is 11 residues. CDR1 and CDR2 (germline): MNHEY, SVGAGI. The CDR3 region has the DNA TGTGCCAGTAGACAGGGGATCGAGCAGTACTTC. This translates into CASRQGIEQYF.

This chain joins TRBV9 and TRBJ2-2; no firm D call. Germline V gene lookup returns CDR1 SGDLS and CDR2 YYNGEE. CDR3 length: 13 amino acids. Trimming took off 2 bases at V and 5 bases at J, with 7 bases between the two ends. CDR3 loop: CASSVRLTGELFF. The CDR3 DNA sequence: TGTGCCAGCAGCGTTCGGTTAACCGGGGAGCTGTTTTTT.

The V and J genes are TRBV19 and TRBJ2-7; TRBD1 is a possible D gene (6 bases). The CDR3 is 15 amino acids. The V gene's germline CDR1 is LNHDA and CDR2 SQIVND (reference sequence). Between the trimmed V and J ends, which lost 6 bases and 0 bases, there was a span of 15 bases. The CDR3 nucleotides are TGTGCCAGTAGGCAGACCGGGACAAGCTCCTACGAGCAGTACTTC. This gives the protein CASRQTGTSSYEQYF.

Of note for this clone: Other DNA sequences in the same sample also yield this CDR3. This rearrangement joins TRBV18 to TRBJ2-1; TRBD1 matches at 10 bases. V dropped 6 bases and J dropped 6; count of bases not matched to a gene: 8. Germline values: CDR1 KGHSH, CDR2 LQKENI. This CDR3 has 15 residues. The CDR3 region is CASSPGTGDFNEQFF. As DNA, the CDR3 is TGTGCCAGCTCGCCCGGGACAGGGGATTTCAATGAGCAGTTCTTC.

J is TRBJ1-2 and V is TRBV18, with a possible D match to TRBD1 (5 bases). Per germline, CDR1 KGHSH and CDR2 LQKENI. The CDR3 has 14 amino acids. V dropped 5 bases and J dropped 0 bases, with 10 bases sitting between them. The DNA for the CDR3 is TGTGCCAGCTCATCCTCGACAGCTAACTATGGCTACACCTTC. Its protein is CASSSSTANYGYTF.

V and J are TRBV11-1 and TRBJ2-4, with D perhaps matching TRBD1 (5 bases). Germline CDR1 and CDR2: SGHAT and FQDESV (reference sequence). This CDR3 region has 15 residues. V was clipped by 5 bases and J by 0 bases, with 11 bases between them. The CDR3 loop reads CASSPQVLAKNIQYF. In nucleotides, the CDR3 is TGTGCCAGCAGCCCACAGGTCCTAGCCAAAAACATTCAGTACTTC.

This clone was seen ten or more times. This chain connects TRBV6-5 to TRBJ1-6; a weak D match, TRBD1 (6 bases). Per the germline V gene, CDR1 is MNHEY and CDR2 is SVGAGI. V was pared by 8 bases and J by 8 bases, with 13 bases between. This CDR3 region has 13 residues. CDR3 in amino acids: CASFRDIYSPLHF. The CDR3 DNA is TGTGCCAGCTTCAGGGACATTTATTCACCCCTCCACTTT.

The V gene is TRBV5-1, the J gene TRBJ1-4, with D possibly matching TRBD1 (5 bases). V was trimmed by 1 base and J by 5 bases, leaving 21 bases between them. The CDR3 runs 18 residues. Germline loops: CDR1 SGHRS, CDR2 YFSETQ. The CDR3 protein is CASSLTGGRESQNEKLFF. The DNA for the CDR3 is TGCGCCAGCAGCTTGACGGGTGGCAGGGAATCCCAAAATGAAAAACTGTTTTTT.

The chain carries TRBV7-6 and TRBJ1-2, with D tentatively TRBD1 (5 bases). Germline loops: CDR1 SGHVS, CDR2 FNYEAQ. The CDR3 loop spans 18 amino acids. Trimming took 1 base from V and 4 from J, leaving 22 bases between them. The CDR3 nucleotides read TGTGCCAGCAGCTTAGATCGTTTTGTCACAGGTTCAGTCTATGGCTACACCTTC. This gives the protein CASSLDRFVTGSVYGYTF.

V and J are TRBV2 and TRBJ1-2; D gene unclear. The ends were cut back, 7 bases at V and 0 bases at J, with 12 bases in the middle. In germline, CDR1 is SNHLY, CDR2 FYNNEI. This CDR3 has 14 residues. CDR3 in DNA: TGTGCCAGCACCCTCTCGGGAACTAACTATGGCTACACCTTC. Translation: CASTLSGTNYGYTF.

The rearrangement uses TRBV5-8 and TRBJ2-6; D is undetermined. V lost 0 bases and J lost 4, with 11 bases in between. The germline CDR1 and CDR2 sequences are SGHTS and YDEGEE. The CDR3 is made up of 16 amino acids. This CDR3 reads CASSLAVVRGANVLTF. DNA for the CDR3: TGTGCCAGCAGCTTGGCCGTAGTGAGGGGGGCCAACGTCCTGACTTTC.

V is TRBV2 and J is TRBJ2-2; 7 nucleotides match TRBD1. CDR3 length: 13 amino acids. CDR1 is SNHLY and CDR2 is FYNNEI in the germline V gene. The V and J ends lost 6 bases and 3 bases, in that order; junction bases with no gene match: 1. In DNA form, the CDR3 reads TGTGCCAGCAGCCAGGGGGACACCGGGGAGCTGTTTTTT. It is translated as CASSQGDTGELFF.